This T cell receptor (beta chain) was captured in a study of technical replicates of blood from a few donors. The table came from immunoSEQ multiplex PCR; TCRdb's copy has only in-frame clones and leaves some out. Among about 98,000 clones, around 95% were seen once, and the ten largest hold approximately 0.21%. The CDR3 runs to 15 residues. Germline V lookup: CDR1 SQVTM, CDR2 ANQGSEA. Trimming took 3 bases from V and 8 from J; bases not matched to a gene: 13. This clone was counted a single time. The sequenced material came from T cells isolated from PBMCs. The rearrangement joins TRBV29-1 to TRBJ2-1; 7 bases are shared with TRBD2. The sequence came from a human donor in good health. The CDR3 bases are TGCAGCGTTGAGGGGGGGGACGAGAAAAGCGATGAGCAGTTCTTC. The encoded protein is CSVEGGDEKSDEQFF.